This TCR beta chain stems from a study of CD8+ T cells in alopecia areata. Across the study: Those patients who were treated received oral tofacitinib, which was given at 5 to 10 mg twice daily for moderate-to-severe alopecia areata. Findings and limits, study-wide: Possibly as an HLA-related effect, TCR sharing across patients appeared less clear than in mice.

RNA was extracted and reverse transcribed into cDNA as the sequencing template. Clones were read by immunoSEQ multiplex PCR, and TCRdb kept only the in-frame ones, dropping some. This sample has over 150,000 clones, with roughly 60% found just once. V shed 5 bases, J shed 7 bases, and the junction held 6 bases outside the gene matches. CDR1 SGHTA and CDR2 FQGNSA come from the germline V gene. The CDR3 consists of 13 residues. About this clone: The antigen is undetermined.

The chain is built from TRBV7-2 and TRBJ1-2; 8 bases line up with TRBD1. This sequence was found in a human donor with alopecia areata. The starting material was CD4+ T cells sorted from blood, obtained at week 0. CDR3 loop: CASSRTGRSGYTF. CDR3 nucleotides: TGTGCCAGCAGCCGGACAGGGCGAAGTGGCTACACCTTC.